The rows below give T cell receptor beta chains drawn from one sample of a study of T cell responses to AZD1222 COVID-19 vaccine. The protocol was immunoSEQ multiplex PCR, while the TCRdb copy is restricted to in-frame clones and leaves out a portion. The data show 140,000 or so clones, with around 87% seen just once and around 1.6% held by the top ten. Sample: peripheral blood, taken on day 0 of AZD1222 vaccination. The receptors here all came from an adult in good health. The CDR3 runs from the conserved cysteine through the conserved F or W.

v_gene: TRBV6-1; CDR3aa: CASSGTGGASGGAFF
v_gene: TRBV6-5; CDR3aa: CASSYVAGMNTEAFF
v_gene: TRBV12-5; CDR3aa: CASGLGGSFMNTEAFF
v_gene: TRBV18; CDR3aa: CASSPMGTGNTGELFF
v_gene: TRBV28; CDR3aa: CASRQTSSEQYF
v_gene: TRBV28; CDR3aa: CASSTTSGRKQYF
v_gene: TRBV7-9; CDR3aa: CASSLAPGTYEQYF
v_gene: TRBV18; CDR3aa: CASSPPVRKSGELFF
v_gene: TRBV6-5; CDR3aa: CASSYSRGAYNEQFF
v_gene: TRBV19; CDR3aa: CASSMRGALVFEQFF
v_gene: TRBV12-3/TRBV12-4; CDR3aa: CASSFQRDSPLHF